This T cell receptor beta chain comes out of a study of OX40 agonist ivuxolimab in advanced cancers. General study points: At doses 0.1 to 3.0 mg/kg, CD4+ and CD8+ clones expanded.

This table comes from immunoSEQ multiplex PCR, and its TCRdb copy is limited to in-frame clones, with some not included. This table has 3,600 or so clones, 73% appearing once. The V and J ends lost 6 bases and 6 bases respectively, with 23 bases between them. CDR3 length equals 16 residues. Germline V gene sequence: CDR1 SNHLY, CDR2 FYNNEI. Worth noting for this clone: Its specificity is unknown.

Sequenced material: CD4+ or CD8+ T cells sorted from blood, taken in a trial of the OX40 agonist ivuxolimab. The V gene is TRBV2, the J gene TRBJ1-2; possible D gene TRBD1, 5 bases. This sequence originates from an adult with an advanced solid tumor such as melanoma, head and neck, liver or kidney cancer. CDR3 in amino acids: CASSLPGTPVVDGYTF. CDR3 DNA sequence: TGTGCCAGCAGCTTGCCCGGGACCCCCGTGGTGGATGGCTACACCTTC.